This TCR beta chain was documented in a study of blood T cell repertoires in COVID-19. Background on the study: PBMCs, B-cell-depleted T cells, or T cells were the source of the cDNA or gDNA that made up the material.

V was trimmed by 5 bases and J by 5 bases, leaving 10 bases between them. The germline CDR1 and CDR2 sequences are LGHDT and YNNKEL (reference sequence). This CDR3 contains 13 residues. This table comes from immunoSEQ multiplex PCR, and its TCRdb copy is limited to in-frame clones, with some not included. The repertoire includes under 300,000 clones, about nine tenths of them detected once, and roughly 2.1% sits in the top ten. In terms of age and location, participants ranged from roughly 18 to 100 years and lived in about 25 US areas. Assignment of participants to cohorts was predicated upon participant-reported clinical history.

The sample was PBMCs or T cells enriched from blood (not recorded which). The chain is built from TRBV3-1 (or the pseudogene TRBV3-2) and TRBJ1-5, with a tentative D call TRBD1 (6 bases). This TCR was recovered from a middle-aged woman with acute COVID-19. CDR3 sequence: CASSWNRDQPQHF. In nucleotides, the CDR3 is TGTGCCAGCAGCTGGAACAGGGATCAGCCCCAGCATTTT.